This TCR beta chain was profiled in a study of lymphopenia after photon versus proton radiotherapy. Whole-study findings and limits: Survival link was tested only in deceased patients; proton benefit remains a possibility. Larger post-nadir TCR diversity loss correlated inversely with survival in deceased patients. After the lymphocyte nadir, photon-treated repertoires showed oligoclonal expansion, especially of CD8+ Temra cells. Relative stability marked proton patients; photon patients lost diversity and naive cells.

V lost 5 bases to trimming and J lost 1 base; unmatched junction nucleotides: 4. The length of the CDR3 is 15 residues. Germline-derived CDR1 and CDR2 are SNHLY and FYNNEI. Comments on this clone: Its antigen remains unknown.

Data came from immunoSEQ multiplex PCR; TCRdb stores just in-frame clones and leaves some out. Found here are about 70,000 clones, 85% to 95% of them singletons; the top ten hold approximately 2.1%. This TCR derives from a middle-aged woman with cholangiocarcinoma. The chain employs TRBV2 and TRBJ2-3; the match to TRBD1 covers 9 bases. The starting material was peripheral blood, obtained from a patient treated with photon-based radiotherapy. Here the CDR3 DNA reads TGTGCCAGCAGTTCCAGGACAGGGGGCACAGATACGCAGTATTTT. It specifies CASSSRTGGTDTQYF.